The present T cell receptor (beta chain) was sequenced within a study of blood T cell repertoires in COVID-19. Study background: Sources were T cells, B-cell-depleted T cells, or PBMCs; the material itself was cDNA or gDNA.

Profiled with immunoSEQ multiplex PCR; TCRdb holds only in-frame clones, not every one. The sample has 200,000 to 250,000 clones; around three quarters are singletons. CDR3 size: 19 residues. J was trimmed by 7 bases and V by 4 bases; bases with no gene match: 17. Germline V gene sequence: CDR1 SGHAT, CDR2 FQNNGV. The clonotype comes from an older woman with acute or convalescent COVID-19. The chain has TRBV11-2 and TRBJ2-4, with 12 bases lining up with TRBD2. The sequencing input was peripheral blood. The CDR3 sequence: CASSSPRDRGTSGGNIQYF. The CDR3 region has the DNA TGTGCCAGCAGCTCGCCACGGGACAGGGGTACTAGCGGGGGGAACATTCAGTACTTC.